A single sample gave rise to the 15 T cell receptor beta chains below, sequenced in a study of post-analysis software for immune sequencing data. Study-wide points: Five TRBV segments occurring more often in patients than controls included TRBV5-6, TRBV5-1 and TRBV20-1.

Their cognate antigens are unknown. Unique molecular identifiers were carried by the TCR beta cDNA libraries. One entry per CDR3 protein results from TCRdb running MiXCR on the PCR reads. Of roughly 410,000 distinct CDR3 sequences in the sample, 30% to 45% are singletons; the top ten hold around an eighth. The sample taken for sequencing was blood. These TCRs come from a girl between 10 and 17 years old with multiple sclerosis.

The chain recombines TRBV7-9 with TRBJ1-2; D uncertain. The CDR3 is made up of 12 amino acids. Trimming took off 6 bases at V and 4 bases at J, with 9 bases between the two ends. CDR1 is SEHNR, CDR2 FQNEAQ, per germline (reference sequence). The CDR3 sequence: CASSTGVYGYTF. Written as DNA, the CDR3 is TGTGCCAGCAGTACCGGGGTCTATGGCTACACCTTC.

The V gene is TRBV5-1, the J gene TRBJ1-1; the D gene is possibly TRBD1 (6 bases). V lost 4 bases, J lost 8 bases, and 12 bases lay in between. This CDR3 has 12 amino acids. The germline V gene encodes CDR1 SGHRS and CDR2 YFSETQ. DNA for the CDR3: TGCGCCAGCAGCAAATACAGGGAAGAAGCTTTCTTT. This encodes CASSKYREEAFF. Using reference TRBV5-1 and TRBJ1-1 for the parts outside the CDR3, the full variable domain is KAGVTQTPRYLIKTRGQQVTLSCSPISGHRSVSWYQQTPGQGLQFLFEYFSETQRNKGNFPGRFSGRQFSNSRSEMNVSTLELGDSALYLCASSKYREEAFFGQGTRLTVV.

J is TRBJ2-1 and V is TRBV6-6, with TRBD1 matching 8 bases. Germline CDR1 reads MNHNY; CDR2 reads SVGAGI (reference sequence). The V gene end was trimmed by 7 bases and the J gene end by 8 bases; junction bases not matched to a gene: 4. The CDR3 extends over 12 amino acids. The chain's CDR3 is CASIDRGYEQFF. Here the CDR3 DNA reads TGTGCCAGCATTGACAGGGGCTATGAGCAGTTCTTC.

The sample holds a few counts of this clonotype. The rearrangement joins TRBV18 to TRBJ2-7; 11 bases line up with TRBD1. There are 16 residues in the CDR3. V was clipped by 4 bases and J by 4 bases; unmatched bases: 9. Germline CDR1 and CDR2: KGHSH and LQKENI. CDR3 nucleotide sequence: TGTGCCAGCTCACTCAACGCCGGGACAGGGGGTTACGAGCAGTACTTC. As protein: CASSLNAGTGGYEQYF.

This chain connects TRBV6-1 to TRBJ2-7, with D unresolved. V was cut by 1 base and J by 0 bases, with 4 bases left in between. CDR3 length equals 13 residues. Germline CDR1 is MNHNS and CDR2 is SASEGT. The chain's CDR3 is CASSEDHSYEQYF. The CDR3, as DNA: TGTGCCAGCAGTGAAGACCACTCCTACGAGCAGTACTTC.

This clonotype came up a few times. The chain has TRBV5-6 and TRBJ2-7; D remains unclear. Germline V lookup: CDR1 SGHDT, CDR2 YYEEEE. The CDR3 extends over 13 amino acids. The V end was cut by 1 base, the J end by 6 bases, with 11 bases between. The DNA for the CDR3 is TGTGCCAGCAGCTTGAGTTCGTGGGGCGAGCAGTACTTC. Protein product: CASSLSSWGEQYF.

This chain links TRBV3-1 with TRBJ2-5; D perhaps matches TRBD2 (7 bases). V lost 4 bases and J lost 4, with 16 bases in between. The germline gives CDR1 LGHDT, CDR2 YNNKEL (reference sequence). The CDR3 extends over 15 amino acids. The CDR3 bases are TGTGCCAGCAGCCGCGCGGGGGCCGTGCGAGAGACCCAGTACTTC. It encodes CASSRAGAVRETQYF.

This clonotype came up once. The chain employs TRBV6-5 and TRBJ2-3; 9 bases fit TRBD1. CDR3 size: 15 residues. V lost 2 bases and J lost 6; bases outside the gene matches: 6. Germline CDR1 and CDR2: MNHEY and SVGAGI. CDR3 coding DNA: TGTGCCAGCAGTTACGGGGACAGGGCCCGGGATACGCAGTATTTT. Its protein product is CASSYGDRARDTQYF.

In this sample, this clonotype turned up a few times. The CDR3 DNA follows: TGTGCCAGCAGCCCTTTAGAAAGTGGACACGAGCAGTACTTC. This encodes CASSPLESGHEQYF. The chain carries TRBV7-8 and TRBJ2-7; D uncertain. V was cut by 5 bases and J by 5 bases, with 16 bases left in between. Germline V gene data show CDR1 as SGHVS and CDR2 as FQNEAQ. This CDR3 spans 14 amino acids.

CDR3: CASSSSGGANTDTQYF. The CDR3 nucleotides are TGTGCCAGCAGTAGTAGCGGGGGGGCTAACACAGATACGCAGTATTTT. This chain links TRBV6-6 with TRBJ2-3, with TRBD2 identical over 11 bases. The CDR3 is 16 residues long. Germline CDR1 is MNHNY and CDR2 is SVGAGI (reference sequence). V shed 5 bases, J shed 2 bases, and the junction held 6 bases outside the gene matches.

A few counts support this clonotype. The V and J genes are TRBV4-1 and TRBJ1-1; the D is unclear. Per germline, CDR1 MGHRA and CDR2 YSYEKL. The CDR3 totals 20 residues. V was shortened by 0 bases and J by 3 bases, with 26 bases between the two germline ends. The CDR3 bases are TGCGCCAGCAGCCAAGAGATTCGCGCGCTGAGAGACGGCACAGACACTGAAGCTTTCTTT. Its translation: CASSQEIRALRDGTDTEAFF.

This clonotype was picked up many times. This sequence joins TRBV6-2 or TRBV6-3 and TRBJ2-7; TRBD1 matches at 9 bases. Germline CDR1 MNHEY, CDR2 SVGEGT. V trimming: 4 bases; J trimming: 4 bases; junction bases outside the gene matches: 5. The CDR3 contains 14 residues. The CDR3 protein is CASSSDRGTYEQYF. CDR3 in DNA: TGTGCCAGCAGTTCGGACAGGGGTACGTACGAGCAGTACTTC.

This clonotype was counted only a few times. The chain is built from TRBV6-6 and TRBJ2-5, with TRBD1 as a possible D gene (5 bases). The J call may not be correct, given that the DNA end is closer to TRBJ2-7. The CDR3 loop spans 13 amino acids. Germline values: CDR1 MNHNY, CDR2 SVGAGI (reference sequence). CDR3 DNA sequence: TGTGCCAGCAAGACAGCGACGAGTGTCGAGCAGTACTTC. As protein: CASKTATSVEQYF.

In this sample, this clonotype turned up once. This chain uses TRBV20-1 with TRBJ2-7, with 8 bases matching TRBD1. From germline, CDR1 is DFQATT and CDR2 SNEGSKA (reference sequence). This CDR3 region has 14 residues. After removal of 2 bases from V and 4 bases from J, the junction contained 7 bases not matched to a gene. The DNA for the CDR3 is TGCAGTGCTAGACCCCGGACAGGGAGGTACGAGCAGTACTTC. It codes for CSARPRTGRYEQYF.

This clonotype has only a few counts. The V and J genes are TRBV11-2 and TRBJ2-1, with D possibly matching TRBD2 (6 bases). Germline lookup yields CDR1 SGHAT and CDR2 FQNNGV. The CDR3 loop spans 16 amino acids. V lost 3 bases and J 5 bases, leaving 17 bases between the germline ends. This chain's CDR3 is CASSFRGNNPNNEQFF. The CDR3 DNA is TGTGCCAGCAGCTTCCGCGGGAATAATCCAAACAATGAGCAGTTCTTC.